This T cell receptor (beta chain) appears in the sequencing data of a study of blood T cell repertoires in COVID-19. Study-wide background: Specimens from acute and convalescent COVID-19 originated in the United States, Italy and Spain. Sample material is recorded as cDNA or gDNA derived from T cells, B-cell-depleted T cells, or PBMCs.

Authors' data handling: By means of reference gene primer amplification, nucleated cell counts were estimated. Profiling relied on immunoSEQ multiplex PCR, and the TCRdb table lists in-frame clones only, not all of them. V, J and clone size were drawn from that table, and D and trimming were deduced from the DNA. The table includes some 76,000 clones, over 75% detected once. This clone was seen only once. This CDR3 contains 14 residues. V dropped 5 bases and J dropped 7 bases, with 12 bases sitting between them. Germline V gene sequence: CDR1 MNHEY, CDR2 SMNVEV (reference sequence). The clonotype originates from a woman in her late teens or twenties with acute or convalescent COVID-19. The chain couples TRBV27 to TRBJ1-6, with a possible D match to TRBD1 (6 bases). Sequencing input: peripheral blood. CDR3 in amino acids: CASSITGTNSPLHF. DNA of the CDR3: TGTGCCAGCAGTATAACAGGGACCAATTCACCCCTCCACTTT.